A single sample gave rise to the 16 T cell receptor beta chains below, sequenced in a study of post-analysis software for immune sequencing data. Study results and caveats: Among 5 or 6 TRBV segments more frequent in patients than controls were TRBV5-6, TRBV5-1 and TRBV20-1.

These receptors have no known antigen. Researchers reported that TCR beta cDNA libraries carried unique molecular identifiers. TCRdb used MiXCR to reprocess the PCR reads, holding one entry per CDR3 protein. The sample lists over 300,000 distinct CDR3 sequences, about a third occurring once. Sequencing input: blood. The source is a girl under 18 with multiple sclerosis.

V is TRBV5-1 and J is TRBJ2-1; TRBD2 matches at 16 bases. With 4 bases clipped from V and 10 bases from J, the junction kept 8 bases outside the gene matches. The CDR3 consists of 16 residues. Germline V gene data show CDR1 as SGHRS and CDR2 as YFSETQ. This CDR3 reads CASSGGLAGGPDEQFF. CDR3 coding DNA: TGCGCCAGCAGCGGGGGACTAGCGGGGGGGCCTGACGAGCAGTTCTTC.

The chain recombines TRBV7-2 with TRBJ2-7; the D is unclear. The germline V gene has CDR1 SGHTA and CDR2 FQGNSA. The CDR3 has 15 amino acids. The V gene lost 1 base and the J gene lost 2 bases, with 12 bases spanning the gap. The CDR3 DNA sequence: TGTGCCAGCAGCTTAGGGTCCGGCAGCCCCTACGAGCAGTACTTC. It yields the protein CASSLGSGSPYEQYF.

The V gene is TRBV3-1, the J gene TRBJ2-7; the D gene could be TRBD1 or TRBD2 (5 bases each). The germline gives CDR1 LGHDT, CDR2 YNNKEL (reference sequence). The CDR3 is 15 amino acids. V lost 1 base and J 3 bases, leaving 13 bases between the germline ends. The CDR3 bases are TGTGCCAGCAGCCAAGTTGGTGGGACGAACTACGAGCAGTACTTC. This gives the protein CASSQVGGTNYEQYF.

This clonotype has only one observation. V and J are TRBV15 and TRBJ2-5; 9 bases are a match to TRBD1. Germline V lookup: CDR1 LNHNV, CDR2 YYDKDF (reference sequence). The junction had 7 bases not matched to a gene; V was cut back by 6 bases and J by 5 bases. The CDR3 runs 14 residues. DNA of the CDR3: TGTGCCACCAGGGCACAGGGGGCGCAGGAGACCCAGTACTTC. This gives the protein CATRAQGAQETQYF.

This clonotype was seen more than once but under ten times. The chain recombines TRBV27 with TRBJ2-1; 8 nucleotides match TRBD2. The CDR3 runs to 15 residues. Germline trimming cut 6 bases from V and 5 bases from J; bases unmatched to any gene: 9. Germline loops: CDR1 MNHEY, CDR2 SMNVEV (reference sequence). The CDR3 nucleotides read TGTGCCAGCAGGGGACTGGGACTAGGGAACAATGAGCAGTTCTTC. Protein: CASRGLGLGNNEQFF.

The gene calls are TRBV5-5 and TRBJ2-1, with a weak D call TRBD1 (5 bases). Trimming shortened V by 1 base and J by 9 bases, and 8 bases separated the two germline ends. The CDR3 totals 12 residues. Germline V gene lookup returns CDR1 SGHKS and CDR2 YYEKEE (reference sequence). The CDR3 reads CASSLFRVEQFF. In nucleotides, the CDR3 is TGTGCCAGCAGCTTGTTCAGGGTTGAGCAGTTCTTC.

This clonotype was detected a few times. The J gene is TRBJ2-3, the V gene TRBV6-5, with no clear D. In germline, CDR1 is MNHEY, CDR2 SVGAGI. Deletions cut 0 bases from V and 1 base from J, with 11 bases between. CDR3 length equals 16 residues. The CDR3 spells CASSYSRSLGTDTQYF. The DNA of the CDR3 is TGTGCCAGCAGTTACTCTAGGAGCCTCGGCACAGATACGCAGTATTTT.

This clonotype was seen a handful of times. The CDR3 reads CASSLDRVSYNEQFF. In nucleotides, the CDR3 is TGTGCCAGCAGCTTAGACAGGGTGTCCTACAATGAGCAGTTCTTC. The V gene is TRBV6-1, the J gene TRBJ2-1; 7 bases are a match to TRBD1. V lost 6 bases, J lost 1 base, and 6 bases stayed unmatched. CDR3 length: 15 residues. Germline CDR1 is MNHNS and CDR2 is SASEGT.

The rearrangement links TRBV3-1 to TRBJ2-7, with D maybe TRBD2 (5 bases). CDR3 length: 15 residues. Germline CDR1 reads LGHDT; CDR2 reads YNNKEL (reference sequence). Deletions cut 4 bases from V and 3 bases from J, with 16 bases between. The CDR3, as DNA: TGTGCCAGCAGCCCTCTAGCAAACGTGGTCTACGAGCAGTACTTC. As protein: CASSPLANVVYEQYF.

This clonotype has a handful of counts. The CDR3 sequence is CASSLTEGDEQYF. CDR3 nucleotide sequence: TGTGCCAGCTCACTCACAGAGGGAGATGAGCAGTACTTC. The rearrangement joins TRBV18 to TRBJ2-5; TRBD2 might be the D (5 bases). CDR3 length: 13 amino acids. Germline-derived CDR1 and CDR2 are KGHSH and LQKENI. Trimming took 4 bases from V and 11 from J, leaving 17 bases between them. Variable domain in full (rest from reference TRBV18 and TRBJ2-5): NAGVMQNPRHLVRRRGQEARLRCSPMKGHSHVYWYRQLPEEGLKFMVYLQKENIIDESGMPKERFSAEFPKEGPSILRIQQVVRGDSAAYFCASSLTEGDEQYFGPGTRLLVL.

This clonotype showed up just a few times. The chain has TRBV5-1 and TRBJ1-2, with TRBD1 as a possible D gene (5 bases). Trimming pared 4 bases from V and 2 bases from J, leaving 9 bases between. The CDR3 is made up of 13 amino acids. Germline assignment: CDR1 SGHRS and CDR2 YFSETQ. The CDR3 nucleotides are TGCGCCAGCAGCCCCCGGGACAACTATGGCTACACCTTC. It encodes CASSPRDNYGYTF.

This clonotype appeared a few times. This sequence joins TRBV10-2 and TRBJ2-5, with a possible D match to TRBD1 (6 bases). Deletions cut 3 bases from V and 5 bases from J, with 13 bases between. The germline V gene encodes CDR1 WSHSY and CDR2 SAAADI. The CDR3 has 14 amino acids. As DNA, the CDR3 is TGCGCCAGCAGTGATTACAGGGCCCGCGAGACCCAGTACTTC. The encoded protein is CASSDYRARETQYF.

This rearrangement joins TRBV4-1 to TRBJ2-4; possible D gene TRBD2, 6 bases. Trimming left V 1 base short and J 0 bases short, with 7 bases between. Germline CDR1 and CDR2: MGHRA and YSYEKL. The CDR3 is 15 amino acids. CDR3 nucleotide sequence: TGCGCCAGCAGCCAAGTGGGACTAGCCAAAAACATTCAGTACTTC. Its protein is CASSQVGLAKNIQYF.

This clonotype was seen a few times. The genes are TRBV7-2 and TRBJ2-1, with D maybe TRBD1 (6 bases). TRBJ2-7 explains the end of the DNA better; the J call may be wrong. Germline V CDR1 and CDR2: SGHTA, FQGNSA. The CDR3 has 13 amino acids. The CDR3 region has the DNA TGTGCCAGCAGCCGGACAGTGGACAATGAGCAGTACTTC. As protein: CASSRTVDNEQYF.

The V gene is TRBV20-1, the J gene TRBJ2-3, with TRBD1 matching 7 bases. V lost 4 bases to trimming and J lost 1 base; unmatched junction nucleotides: 5. CDR1 is DFQATT and CDR2 is SNEGSKA in the germline V gene (reference sequence). The length of the CDR3 is 14 residues. This chain's CDR3 is CSATQGPRTDTQYF. CDR3 nucleotides: TGCAGTGCTACACAGGGGCCCCGCACAGATACGCAGTATTTT.

This clonotype has ten or more counts. This chain connects TRBV7-3 to TRBJ1-2, with D perhaps TRBD1 (5 bases). Germline CDR1 and CDR2: SGHTA and FQGTGA. Trimming took off 5 bases at V and 6 bases at J, with 19 bases between the two ends. The CDR3 has 15 residues. The CDR3 coding sequence is TGTGCCAGCAGCAGACCGGACACGTCTAGGCATGGCTACACCTTC. This translates into CASSRPDTSRHGYTF.